The sequence of this TCR beta chain was determined in a study of blood T cell repertoires in COVID-19 (dated by TCRdb to the early 2020s). Notes on the research overall: Samples covering the acute and convalescent phases of COVID-19 were provided by collaborators in the United States, Italy and Spain. The repertoires were released in a freely available public database meant as a resource for research on the immune response to SARS-CoV-2. The material from the prospective study consisted of cDNA or gDNA derived from T cells, B-cell-depleted T cells, or PBMCs. Where available, HLA class I and class II types were taken from metadata supplied by the sample provider and were not determined by assay-based typing. Deeply sampled blood TCRbeta repertoires from subjects exposed to, actively infected with, or recovered from COVID-19 were included in the dataset. Sample metadata almost always included a de-identified subject ID, COVID-19 status, age in years and sex. Samples came from the ongoing ImmuneRACE study (first 160 participants) plus 1,254 subjects from 6 global collaborators. On the study overall, not on this receptor specifically: Clinical and demographic metadata were provided uncurated, with the amount varying by source and participant.

Including cysteine and phenylalanine, the CDR3 has 16 amino acids. Only CDR3 DNA remains: 48 bases, in frame from the first base. Here V drops 10 bases and J drops 1 base, and the junction holds 12 bases not matched to any gene. Collaborating institutions collected whole blood in K2EDTA tubes following their own protocols. For TCRbeta analysis, collaborators shipped samples as frozen whole blood, isolated PBMCs, or DNA extracted from either of those sample types. TCRbeta CDR3 regions were amplified from genomic DNA by means of the immunoSEQ Assay, a bias-controlled multiplex PCR. Turning to the authors' computational methods: Within the assay, amplification of reference gene primers was used to estimate how many nucleated cells each sample contained. Sequence reads were collapsed and filtered to measure the absolute abundance of every unique TCRbeta CDR3 rearrangement. For each sample, productive Simpson clonality was calculated as the square root of Simpson's diversity index over productive rearrangements. Held by TCRdb, this immuneACCESS table contains in-frame sequences only and omits some clones. Under half of the omission traces to an unresolved V gene where checked; the cause of the rest is unknown. V and J calls and clone size are those listed in that table; D and trimming were worked out from the DNA. Within this sample are approximately 300,000 clones, with about 90% of them counted one time only. Jointly, the top ten make up roughly 3.6% of the sample.

Points on this clone: Its antigen target is currently unknown. No base-level quality is on record; no much larger clone is a single base apart.

This receptor was obtained from a woman aged 40 to 50 with acute or convalescent COVID-19. Sample: peripheral blood. In this chain, TRBV23-1 is recombined with TRBJ1-1, and TRBD1 aligns with 10 junction nucleotides. TRBV23-1 qualifies as an ORF whose function is uncertain. The CDR3 protein sequence reads: CANPTGGDGRNTEAFF. At the DNA level, the sequence is TGCGCCAACCCGACAGGGGGCGATGGAAGGAACACTGAAGCTTTCTTT.